This T cell receptor beta chain appears in the sequencing data of a study of CD8 T cells in ankylosing spondylitis. TCRdb re-called the 5' RACE reads through MiXCR, storing one row per CDR3 protein. The sample lists hundreds of thousands of distinct CDR3 sequences; around a quarter were seen once. V trimming: 3 bases; J trimming: 4 bases; junction bases outside the gene matches: 6. CDR3 size: 14 residues. The sequence came from a male donor with ankylosing spondylitis or in good health (not recorded which). Material: blood, either unsorted or a sorted T cell fraction (not recorded which). This chain links TRBV12-3 or TRBV12-4 with TRBJ2-7; 7 bases are shared with TRBD2. The CDR3 bases are TGTGCCAGCAGTTTCGGGGGAGGGCCTTACGAGCAGTACTTC. Translation gives CASSFGGGPYEQYF.